This record concerns one T cell receptor (beta chain) sequence. The target antigen is unknown. Libraries were prepared by immunoSEQ multiplex PCR; TCRdb keeps only in-frame clonotypes and omits some of them. This repertoire shows 70,000 or so clones, 93% found once; its top ten account for about 2.6%. The sample's time point: newly diagnosed, previously untreated cHL patient sample. Untreated, newly diagnosed classical Hodgkin lymphoma PBMCs served for comparison. The sample comes from a study of PD-1 blockade in classical Hodgkin lymphoma. Findings of the study overall: The authors have not defined what causes the repertoire differences, possibly disease activity or prior therapy. Relapsed/refractory patients reportedly had lower baseline diversity than newly diagnosed patients.

Germline assignment: CDR1 MNHNY and CDR2 SVGAGI (reference sequence). The CDR3 sequence is 16 residues long. Trimming removed 5 bases from V and 2 bases from J, with 19 bases in between. The receptor was isolated from a human donor with classical Hodgkin lymphoma. The material sequenced was peripheral blood mononuclear cells (PBMCs). The gene calls are TRBV6-6 and TRBJ2-7; perhaps D is TRBD1 or TRBD2 (5 bases each). This chain's CDR3 is CASSRERDRHTYEQYF. The CDR3 bases are TGTGCCAGCAGTCGAGAACGGGACCGACACACCTACGAGCAGTACTTC.